This T cell receptor beta chain was profiled in a study of PD-1 blockade in classical Hodgkin lymphoma. In the study overall: Patients were administered nivolumab (3 mg/kg intravenously) every 2 weeks. Notes on the study in general: Patients starting nivolumab under 1 year after ASCT were excluded.

Assay: immunoSEQ multiplex PCR; the TCRdb copy retains only in-frame clones and omits some. The data contain tens of thousands of clones, about nine tenths of them singletons. Following autologous stem cell transplantation, relapse occurred in every patient, and exposure to brentuximab vedotin varied. Turning to this clone: The antigen is unknown.

The TCR comes from a human donor with classical Hodgkin lymphoma. The source material was peripheral blood mononuclear cells (PBMCs), sampled at baseline.

CDR3: CAISDKTSGLREQYF. CDR3 DNA sequence: TGTGCCATCAGTGATAAGACTAGCGGACTCCGCGAGCAGTACTTC. The J gene is TRBJ2-7, the V gene TRBV10-3; TRBD2 matches at 9 bases. Looked up from germline, CDR1 is ENHRY and CDR2 is SYGVKD. V shed 3 bases and J 6 bases; nucleotides not matched to a gene: 9. The CDR3 is made up of 15 amino acids.